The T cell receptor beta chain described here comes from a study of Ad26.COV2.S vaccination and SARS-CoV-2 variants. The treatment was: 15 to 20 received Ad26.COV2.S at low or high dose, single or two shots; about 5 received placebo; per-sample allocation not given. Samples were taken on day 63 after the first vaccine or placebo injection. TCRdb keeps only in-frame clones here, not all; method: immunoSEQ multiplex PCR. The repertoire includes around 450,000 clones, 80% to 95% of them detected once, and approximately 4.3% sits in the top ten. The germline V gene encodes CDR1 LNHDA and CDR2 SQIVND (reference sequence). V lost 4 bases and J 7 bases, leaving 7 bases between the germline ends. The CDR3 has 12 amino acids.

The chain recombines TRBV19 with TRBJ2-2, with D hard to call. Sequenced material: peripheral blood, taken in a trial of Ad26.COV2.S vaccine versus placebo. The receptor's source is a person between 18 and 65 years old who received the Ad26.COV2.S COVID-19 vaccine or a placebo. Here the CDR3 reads CASSTESGELFF. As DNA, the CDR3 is TGTGCCAGTAGTACAGAGAGCGGGGAGCTGTTTTTT. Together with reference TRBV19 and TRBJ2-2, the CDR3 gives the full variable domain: DGGITQSPKYLFRKEGQNVTLSCEQNLNHDAMYWYRQDPGQGLRLIYYSQIVNDFQKGDIAEGYSVSREKKESFPLTVTSAQKNPTAFYLCASSTESGELFFGEGSRLTVL.